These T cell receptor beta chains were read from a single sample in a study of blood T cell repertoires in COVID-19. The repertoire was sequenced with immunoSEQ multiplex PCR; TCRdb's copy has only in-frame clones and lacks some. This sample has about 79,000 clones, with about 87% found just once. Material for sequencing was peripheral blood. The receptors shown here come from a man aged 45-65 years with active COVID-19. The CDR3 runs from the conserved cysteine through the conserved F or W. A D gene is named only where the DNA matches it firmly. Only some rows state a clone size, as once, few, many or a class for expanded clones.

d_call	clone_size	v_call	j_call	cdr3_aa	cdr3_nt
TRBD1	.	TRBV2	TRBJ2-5	CASTRTGQETQYF	TGTGCCAGCACCAGGACAGGCCAAGAGACCCAGTACTTC
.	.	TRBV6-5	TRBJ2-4	CASSYSRVTKNIQYF	TGTGCCAGCAGTTACTCGAGGGTGACCAAAAACATTCAGTACTTC
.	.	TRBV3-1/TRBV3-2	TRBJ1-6	CASSPVVAADYNSPLHF	TGTGCCAGCAGCCCAGTTGTGGCAGCGGATTATAATTCACCCCTCCACTTT
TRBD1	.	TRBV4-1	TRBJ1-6	CASRMGQGNSPLHF	TGCGCCAGCAGAATGGGACAGGGGAATTCACCCCTCCACTTT
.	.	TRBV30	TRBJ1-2	CAWSGSGKYGYTF	TGTGCCTGGAGCGGGAGTGGGAAGTATGGCTACACCTTC
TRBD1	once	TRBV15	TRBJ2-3	CATSRGRQGSTDTQYF	TGTGCCACCAGCAGAGGACGACAGGGGAGCACAGATACGCAGTATTTT
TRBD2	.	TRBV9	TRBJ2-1	CASSVGVGTSGGDEQFF	TGTGCCAGCAGCGTAGGCGTAGGGACTAGCGGGGGCGATGAGCAGTTCTTC
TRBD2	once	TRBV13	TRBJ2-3	CASSFLGRTPSPLAGGEETDTQYF	TGTGCCAGCAGCTTTTTAGGTAGAACACCGTCCCCCTTAGCGGGAGGGGAGGAGACAGATACGCAGTATTTT
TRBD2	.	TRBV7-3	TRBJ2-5	CASSSTAGGTQYF	TGTGCCAGCAGCTCTACAGCGGGAGGGACCCAGTACTTC
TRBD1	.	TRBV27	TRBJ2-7	CASSLRWDRVDEQYF	TGTGCCAGCAGTTTAAGGTGGGACAGGGTCGACGAGCAGTACTTC
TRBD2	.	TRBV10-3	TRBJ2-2	CAWREGLTGELFF	TGTGCCTGGCGGGAGGGCCTCACCGGGGAGCTGTTTTTT
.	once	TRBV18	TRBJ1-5	CASSSLGEAQPQHF	TGTGCCAGCTCATCCCTGGGGGAGGCTCAGCCCCAGCATTTT
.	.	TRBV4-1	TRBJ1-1	CASSQLPGQRSKPNTEAFF	TGCGCCAGCAGCCAACTTCCCGGACAGAGATCGAAGCCGAACACTGAAGCTTTCTTT
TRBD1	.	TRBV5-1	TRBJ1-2	CASSRDSNYGYTF	TGCGCCAGCAGTCGGGACAGCAACTATGGCTACACCTTC
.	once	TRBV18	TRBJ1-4	CASSPQALSEKLFF	TGTGCCAGCTCCCCCCAGGCGCTGAGTGAAAAACTGTTTTTT
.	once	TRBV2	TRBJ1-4	CASTRDTINEKLFF	TGTGCCAGCACCAGGGACACCATTAATGAAAAACTGTTTTTT
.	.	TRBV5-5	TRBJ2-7	CASSFGQGFYEQYF	TGTGCCAGCAGCTTCGGCCAGGGGTTCTACGAGCAGTACTTC
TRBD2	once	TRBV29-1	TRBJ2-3	CSAGRGDTQYF	TGCAGCGCCGGGAGGGGGGATACGCAGTATTTT
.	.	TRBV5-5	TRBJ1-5	CASSLAEAGNNQPQHF	TGTGCCAGCAGCTTGGCGGAGGCCGGGAACAATCAGCCCCAGCATTTT
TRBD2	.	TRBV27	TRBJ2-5	CASTGTGRGQETQYF	TGTGCCAGCACGGGGACGGGGCGGGGGCAAGAGACCCAGTACTTC
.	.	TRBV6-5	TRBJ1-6	CASSWTSSSPLHF	TGTGCCAGCAGTTGGACAAGTTCCTCACCCCTCCACTTT
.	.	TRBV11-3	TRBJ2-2	CASSLGTEYGELFF	TGTGCCAGCAGCTTGGGGACTGAGTACGGGGAGCTGTTTTTT
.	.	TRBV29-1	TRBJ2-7	CSVEGTKRAPYEQYF	TGCAGCGTTGAAGGTACTAAGCGGGCCCCCTACGAGCAGTACTTC
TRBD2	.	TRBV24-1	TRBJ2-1	CATSARLAGGFGSYNEQFF	TGTGCCACCAGTGCCCGACTAGCGGGAGGGTTCGGATCCTACAATGAGCAGTTCTTC
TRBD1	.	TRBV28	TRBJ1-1	CASSEGTGRNTEAFF	TGTGCCAGCAGCGAGGGGACAGGGCGGAACACTGAAGCTTTCTTT
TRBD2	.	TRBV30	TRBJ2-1	CAWSARLSGGAQFF	TGTGCCTGGAGTGCCAGACTTAGCGGGGGGGCGCAGTTCTTC
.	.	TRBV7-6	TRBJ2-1	CASSLLEGGRFEQFF	TGTGCCAGCAGCTTACTCGAAGGGGGTAGGTTTGAGCAGTTCTTC
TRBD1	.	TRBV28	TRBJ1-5	CASLGTGVQPQHF	TGTGCCAGCCTGGGGACAGGGGTTCAGCCCCAGCATTTT